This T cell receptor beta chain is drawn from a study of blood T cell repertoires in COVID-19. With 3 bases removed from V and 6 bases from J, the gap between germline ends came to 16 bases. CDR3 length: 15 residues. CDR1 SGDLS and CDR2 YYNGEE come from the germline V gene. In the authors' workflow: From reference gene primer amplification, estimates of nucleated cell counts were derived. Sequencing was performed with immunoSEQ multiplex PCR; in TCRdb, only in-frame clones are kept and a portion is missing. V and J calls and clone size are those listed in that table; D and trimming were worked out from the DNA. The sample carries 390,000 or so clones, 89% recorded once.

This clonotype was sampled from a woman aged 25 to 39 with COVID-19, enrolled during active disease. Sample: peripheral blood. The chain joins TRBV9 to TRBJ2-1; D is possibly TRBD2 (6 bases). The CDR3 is CASSASGTFLNEQFF. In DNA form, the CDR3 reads TGTGCCAGCAGCGCATCCGGGACTTTTCTCAATGAGCAGTTCTTC.